This T cell receptor (beta chain) emerged from a study of blood T cell repertoires in COVID-19. Study-wide background: Nucleic acid was either cDNA or gDNA, and it came from T cells, B-cell-depleted T cells, or PBMCs.

Germline lookup yields CDR1 LGHNA and CDR2 YNFKEQ. CDR3 size: 14 residues. V lost 3 bases to trimming and J lost 5 bases; unmatched junction nucleotides: 3. Grouping used clinical history reported by participants in a survey and questionnaire. This clone was counted a single time. The data were produced by immunoSEQ multiplex PCR, yet TCRdb's version contains in-frame clones alone and is incomplete. This table holds roughly 500,000 clones, around 87% found once. V is TRBV4-2 and J is TRBJ1-2, with 10 positions matching TRBD1. Material: PBMCs or T cells enriched from blood (not recorded which). The clonotype originates from a woman in her thirties or forties who had recovered from COVID-19. CDR3 sequence: CASSHRDRGYGYTF. The CDR3 DNA follows: TGTGCCAGCAGCCACCGGGACAGGGGTTATGGCTACACCTTC.